This is a list of T cell receptor beta chains from one sample in a study of T-cell memory formation after mild COVID-19. TCRdb processed the 5' RACE reads anew with MiXCR; each CDR3 protein has one entry. The table lists roughly 300,000 distinct CDR3 sequences, roughly 8.2% of them singletons. Sequenced input: PBMCs or a T cell subset sorted from them (not recorded which). The receptor set was obtained from a man aged 18 to 30 who had mild COVID-19 (a few samples of this study predate the infection). Cell type and time point are not known. Each CDR3 is given with its conserved first and last residue. D genes are given only for firm matches. A clone size is listed for some rows: how often the clone was seen (once, few, many), or a class if it is expanded.

j_call: TRBJ2-1; v_call: TRBV24-1; d_call: TRBD2; clone_size: many; cdr3_nt: TGTGCCACCAGTGATTTGCACCCCCTAGCGGGGGGTTACAATGAGCAGTTCTTC; cdr3_aa: CATSDLHPLAGGYNEQFF
j_call: TRBJ2-1; v_call: TRBV7-2; d_call: -; clone_size: few; cdr3_nt: TGTGCCAGCAGCTGGGGACAATTCAATGAGCAGTTCTTC; cdr3_aa: CASSWGQFNEQFF
j_call: TRBJ2-3; v_call: TRBV20-1; d_call: TRBD2; clone_size: few; cdr3_nt: TGCAGTGGCAAGCGGGACTACACAGATACGCAGTATTTT; cdr3_aa: CSGKRDYTDTQYF
j_call: TRBJ2-3; v_call: TRBV4-3; d_call: -; clone_size: -; cdr3_nt: TGCGCCAGCAGCCTTCGACTGGGAGCTAGCACAGATACGCAGTATTTT; cdr3_aa: CASSLRLGASTDTQYF
j_call: TRBJ1-6; v_call: TRBV6-5; d_call: -; clone_size: few; cdr3_nt: TGTGCCAGCAGCCCCCAGTTCTATAATTCACCCCTCCACTTT; cdr3_aa: CASSPQFYNSPLHF
j_call: TRBJ2-7; v_call: TRBV7-9; d_call: -; clone_size: -; cdr3_nt: TGTGCCAGCAGCTCACAGACACAGCAGTACTTC; cdr3_aa: CASSSQTQQYF
j_call: TRBJ2-7; v_call: TRBV20-1; d_call: -; clone_size: few; cdr3_nt: TGCAGTGCTAGGGGCCAGGACACCTCCTACGAGCAGTACTTC; cdr3_aa: CSARGQDTSYEQYF
j_call: TRBJ2-3; v_call: TRBV9; d_call: -; clone_size: -; cdr3_nt: TGTGCCAGCAACCGCGTCCCCTCAGATACGCAGTATTTT; cdr3_aa: CASNRVPSDTQYF
j_call: TRBJ2-1; v_call: TRBV11-2; d_call: -; clone_size: few; cdr3_nt: TGTGCCAGCAGCTCAACAAGCGGACCCTACAATGAGCAGTTCTTC; cdr3_aa: CASSSTSGPYNEQFF
j_call: TRBJ2-3; v_call: TRBV4-1; d_call: -; clone_size: -; cdr3_nt: TGCGCCAGCAGCCAGCTCAGGCTAACTGGCACAGATACGCAGTATTTT; cdr3_aa: CASSQLRLTGTDTQYF
j_call: TRBJ2-5; v_call: TRBV19; d_call: -; clone_size: many; cdr3_nt: TGTGCCAGTAGTAACAGCAACCAAGAGACCCAGTACTTC; cdr3_aa: CASSNSNQETQYF
j_call: TRBJ2-3; v_call: TRBV30; d_call: TRBD2; clone_size: many; cdr3_nt: TGTGCCTGCCGCATCACTAGCGGGGGCGATACGCAGTATTTT; cdr3_aa: CACRITSGGDTQYF
j_call: TRBJ2-5; v_call: TRBV12-3/TRBV12-4; d_call: -; clone_size: few; cdr3_nt: TGTGCCAGCAGTCCGGGACGGCTTCAAGAGACCCAGTACTTC; cdr3_aa: CASSPGRLQETQYF
j_call: TRBJ2-1; v_call: TRBV4-3; d_call: -; clone_size: -; cdr3_nt: TGCGCCAGCAGCCAAGACACGTACAATGAGCAGTTCTTC; cdr3_aa: CASSQDTYNEQFF
j_call: TRBJ2-5; v_call: TRBV30; d_call: -; clone_size: many; cdr3_nt: TGTGCCTGGAGTTTACAGGGAGAAGAGACCCAGTACTTC; cdr3_aa: CAWSLQGEETQYF
j_call: TRBJ2-1; v_call: TRBV7-9; d_call: TRBD1; clone_size: -; cdr3_nt: TGTGCCAGCAGCTACAACCGGGACAGGTCCTCCCATGAGCAGTTCTTC; cdr3_aa: CASSYNRDRSSHEQFF
j_call: TRBJ2-7; v_call: TRBV6-2/TRBV6-3; d_call: -; clone_size: few; cdr3_nt: TGTGCCAGCACGGAGGTACCTTACGAGCAGTACTTC; cdr3_aa: CASTEVPYEQYF
j_call: TRBJ2-3; v_call: TRBV5-4; d_call: TRBD2; clone_size: -; cdr3_nt: TGTGCCAGCAGCCAGTTACGGGAGGGAAGCACAGATACGCAGTATTTT; cdr3_aa: CASSQLREGSTDTQYF
j_call: TRBJ1-4; v_call: TRBV7-2; d_call: -; clone_size: once; cdr3_nt: TGTGCCAGCAGCTTAGGAGGATCTCCCGATGAAAAACTGATTTTT; cdr3_aa: CASSLGGSPDEKLIF
j_call: TRBJ2-5; v_call: TRBV20-1; d_call: -; clone_size: -; cdr3_nt: TGCAGTGCTAGAAAGGACAGCCAAGAGACCCAGTACTTC; cdr3_aa: CSARKDSQETQYF
j_call: TRBJ2-3; v_call: TRBV5-1; d_call: -; clone_size: -; cdr3_nt: TGCGCCAGCAGCAACGAGGGGCGCAGGGATACGCAGTATTTT; cdr3_aa: CASSNEGRRDTQYF
j_call: TRBJ1-4; v_call: TRBV5-1; d_call: -; clone_size: -; cdr3_nt: TGCGCCAGCAGCTTGGCGGCCGCAACTAATGAAAAACTGTTTTTT; cdr3_aa: CASSLAAATNEKLFF
j_call: TRBJ2-5; v_call: TRBV24-1; d_call: TRBD1; clone_size: -; cdr3_nt: TGTGCCACCAGTGATTTAACAGGGGGTTTGACCCAGTACTTC; cdr3_aa: CATSDLTGGLTQYF
j_call: TRBJ2-1; v_call: TRBV6-2/TRBV6-3; d_call: TRBD1; clone_size: few; cdr3_nt: TGTGCCAGCGAGGACAGGGTAGCCTACAATGAGCAGTTCTTC; cdr3_aa: CASEDRVAYNEQFF
j_call: TRBJ2-2; v_call: TRBV20-1; d_call: -; clone_size: few; cdr3_nt: TGCAGTGCTAGAAACTTCGGGACGGCTCCGAACACCGGGGAGCTGTTTTTT; cdr3_aa: CSARNFGTAPNTGELFF
j_call: TRBJ1-2; v_call: TRBV9; d_call: TRBD1; clone_size: -; cdr3_nt: TGTGCCAGCAGCGGACCGACAGGGTTAGATGGCTACACCTTC; cdr3_aa: CASSGPTGLDGYTF
j_call: TRBJ1-2; v_call: TRBV20-1; d_call: -; clone_size: few; cdr3_nt: TGCAGTGCTTGGACCGACGGCCTCTATGGCTACACCTTC; cdr3_aa: CSAWTDGLYGYTF
j_call: TRBJ2-3; v_call: TRBV7-3; d_call: -; clone_size: few; cdr3_nt: TGTGCCAGCAGCTTAAATTCTGGGGCAAACACAGATACGCAGTATTTT; cdr3_aa: CASSLNSGANTDTQYF
j_call: TRBJ2-2; v_call: TRBV12-3/TRBV12-4; d_call: -; clone_size: many; cdr3_nt: TGTGCCAGCAGTCCCCGACAAGCCGGCGGGGAGCTGTTTTTT; cdr3_aa: CASSPRQAGGELFF
j_call: TRBJ1-2; v_call: TRBV19; d_call: -; clone_size: -; cdr3_nt: TGTGCCAGTAGTATAGCGGGGTCCTATGGCTACACCTTC; cdr3_aa: CASSIAGSYGYTF
j_call: TRBJ1-1; v_call: TRBV10-3; d_call: -; clone_size: -; cdr3_nt: TGTGCCGCCCTCCAAGGGATAGAGGGGGGCACTGAAGCTTTCTTT; cdr3_aa: CAALQGIEGGTEAFF
j_call: TRBJ2-5; v_call: TRBV7-9; d_call: -; clone_size: -; cdr3_nt: TGTGCCAGCAGCTTAGCGGGGGGCATGGAGACCCAGTACTTC; cdr3_aa: CASSLAGGMETQYF
j_call: TRBJ2-2; v_call: TRBV5-1; d_call: TRBD2; clone_size: -; cdr3_nt: TGCGCCAGCAGCTGGGGGACTAGCGGGGCGAACACCGGGGAGCTGTTTTTT; cdr3_aa: CASSWGTSGANTGELFF